This T cell receptor (beta chain) was identified during a study of T cells after yellow fever vaccination. Per germline, CDR1 SGHAT and CDR2 FQDESV (reference sequence). This CDR3 has 15 amino acids. Trimming took off 5 bases at V and 3 bases at J, with 16 bases between the two ends. Findings and limits, study-wide: FACS-sorted repertoires could harbor abundant contaminating bulk-population clonotypes. Subsequent booster samples again held most clones from primary vaccination (96% CD4, 88% CD8). It was a small share of clonotypes that appeared in both CD4 and CD8 compartments.

It was through 5'RACE template switching that TCR cDNA was made, with a universal primer site and UMIs added. TCRdb passed the 5' RACE reads through MiXCR, listing each CDR3 protein once. The repertoire holds fewer than 450,000 distinct CDR3 sequences, with around 10% as singletons. A note on this clonotype: Antigen specificity is unknown.

The sequences come from PBMCs, collected on the day of the first yellow fever vaccination. The receptor comes from a man aged 18 to 35 who received the YFV17D yellow fever vaccine. This chain joins TRBV11-1 and TRBJ2-5, with TRBD2 as a possible D gene (5 bases). The CDR3, as DNA: TGTGCCAGCAGCCCCAGCGGTACCGCGAAAGAGACCCAGTACTTC. Encoded protein: CASSPSGTAKETQYF. The whole variable domain, filled in from reference TRBV11-1 and TRBJ2-5, reads EAEVAQSPRYKITEKSQAVAFWCDPISGHATLYWYRQILGQGPELLVQFQDESVVDDSQLPKDRFSAERLKGVDSTLKIQPAELGDSAMYLCASSPSGTAKETQYFGPGTRLLVL.